A selection of T cell receptor beta chains follows, all from one sample in a study of blood T cells in healthy people across ages. MiXCR, run by TCRdb on the 5' RACE reads, gives a single entry per CDR3 protein. The data hold around 820,000 distinct CDR3 sequences, with approximately 25% observed a single time. These records were also assigned to another study, of T cells of mothers and their children.

Specimen: blood. These receptors were obtained from a boy between 10 and 17 years old in good health. The CDR3 runs from the conserved cysteine through the conserved F or W. The order of the fields is V gene, clone size, D gene, J gene, CDR3 protein, CDR3 DNA. D genes are given only for firm matches. Rows give clone size only sometimes, using once, few, many, or a class for an expanded clone.

TRBV18	NA	TRBD1	TRBJ1-1	CANSADRDTEAFF	TGTGCCAACTCAGCAGACAGGGACACTGAAGCTTTCTTT
TRBV7-2	many	NA	TRBJ1-4	CASSLAGLNEKLFF	TGTGCCAGCAGCTTAGCGGGTTTGAATGAAAAACTGTTTTTT
TRBV13	NA	NA	TRBJ2-5	CASSIYSPSGAQYF	TGTGCCAGCAGCATTTACAGCCCGTCCGGGGCCCAGTACTTC
TRBV7-3	few	NA	TRBJ2-4	CASSLRPGELAKNTQYF	TGTGCCAGCAGCTTAAGGCCGGGCGAGCTAGCCAAAAACACTCAGTACTTC
TRBV10-3	NA	NA	TRBJ1-2	CAISEGQNYGYTF	TGTGCCATCAGTGAGGGACAGAACTATGGCTACACCTTC
TRBV6-5	NA	NA	TRBJ2-6	CASSRMSSGANVLTF	TGTGCCAGCAGCCGTATGAGCTCTGGGGCCAACGTCCTGACTTTC
TRBV10-3	NA	NA	TRBJ2-4	CAISVTGVTNIQYF	TGTGCCATCAGTGTTACGGGAGTTACAAACATTCAGTACTTC
TRBV6-5	few	TRBD2	TRBJ2-7	CASSYGLAGKTYEQYF	TGTGCCAGCAGTTACGGTTTAGCGGGGAAAACCTACGAGCAGTACTTC
TRBV12-3/TRBV12-4	NA	NA	TRBJ1-5	CASSLETRLNQPQHF	TGTGCCAGCAGTTTAGAAACCAGGTTAAATCAGCCCCAGCATTTT
TRBV6-1	NA	NA	TRBJ1-2	CASDTEQNYGYTF	TGTGCCAGCGATACAGAACAGAACTATGGCTACACCTTC
TRBV29-1	many	TRBD1	TRBJ2-7	CSVDDGTANYEQYF	TGCAGCGTTGATGATGGGACAGCTAACTACGAGCAGTACTTC
TRBV28	NA	TRBD2	TRBJ2-3	CASGYTSGASTDTQYF	TGTGCCAGCGGATATACTAGCGGGGCTAGCACAGATACGCAGTATTTT
TRBV7-2	NA	TRBD2	TRBJ2-7	CASSSRGLAATYEQYF	TGTGCCAGCAGCTCCCGAGGACTAGCGGCTACCTACGAGCAGTACTTC
TRBV7-8	NA	NA	TRBJ2-5	CASSFSGRVEETQYF	TGTGCCAGCAGCTTTTCGGGTCGAGTTGAAGAGACCCAGTACTTC
TRBV6-2/TRBV6-3	NA	NA	TRBJ1-2	CASSSEDFYGYTF	TGTGCCAGCAGTTCTGAGGATTTCTATGGCTACACCTTC
TRBV12-3/TRBV12-4	many	NA	TRBJ1-2	CASSPGTAYGYTF	TGTGCCAGCAGCCCGGGGACCGCGTATGGCTACACCTTC
TRBV5-5	few	NA	TRBJ1-1	CASSPHDADEAFF	TGTGCCAGCAGCCCCCACGACGCGGATGAAGCTTTCTTT
TRBV7-2	few	NA	TRBJ2-5	CASSYGASAKETQYF	TGTGCCAGCAGCTACGGGGCTAGCGCTAAAGAGACCCAGTACTTC
TRBV6-1	NA	NA	TRBJ2-7	CAGSEFGMTAYEQYF	TGTGCCGGCAGTGAATTTGGCATGACAGCCTACGAGCAGTACTTC
TRBV15	NA	TRBD2	TRBJ2-1	CATSRDSRLADYNEQFF	TGTGCCACCAGCAGAGACTCGAGACTAGCGGACTACAATGAGCAGTTCTTC